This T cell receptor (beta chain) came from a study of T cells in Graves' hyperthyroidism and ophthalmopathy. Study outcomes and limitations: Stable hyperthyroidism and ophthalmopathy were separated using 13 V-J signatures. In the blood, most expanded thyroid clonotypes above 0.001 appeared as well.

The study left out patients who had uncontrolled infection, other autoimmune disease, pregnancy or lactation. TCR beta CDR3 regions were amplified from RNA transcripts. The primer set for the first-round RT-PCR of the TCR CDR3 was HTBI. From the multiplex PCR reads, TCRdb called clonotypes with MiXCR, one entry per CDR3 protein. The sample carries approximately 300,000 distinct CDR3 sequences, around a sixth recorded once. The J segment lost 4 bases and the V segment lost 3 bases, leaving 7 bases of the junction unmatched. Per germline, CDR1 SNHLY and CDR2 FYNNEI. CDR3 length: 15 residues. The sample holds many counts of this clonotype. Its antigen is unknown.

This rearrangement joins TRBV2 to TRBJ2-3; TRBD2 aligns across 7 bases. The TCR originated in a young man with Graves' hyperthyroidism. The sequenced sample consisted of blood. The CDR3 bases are TGTGCCAGCAGTGAGCGGACTAGAGTTTCAGATACGCAGTATTTT. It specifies CASSERTRVSDTQYF.